Following are 21 T cell receptor beta chains from one sample sequenced in a study of PD-L1 blockade in urothelial cancer. Repertoires were generated with immunoSEQ multiplex PCR, while TCRdb's copy carries only in-frame clones and drops some. The sample includes under 40,000 clones, 87% seen only once; the top ten take approximately 4%. The sequenced sample was PBMCs, obtained around atezolizumab (anti-PD-L1) treatment. All receptors come from a man aged 45-60 years with urothelial cancer.

The chain has TRBV10-3 and TRBJ2-7; TRBD1 aligns across 7 bases. From germline, CDR1 is ENHRY and CDR2 SYGVKD. This CDR3 is 16 amino acids long. J was trimmed by 5 bases and V by 0 bases; bases with no gene match: 10. The DNA of the CDR3 is TGTGCCATCAGTGAGTCGCCCCAAACAGGGGAGCACGAGCAGTACTTC. Its translation: CAISESPQTGEHEQYF.

The rearrangement uses TRBV28 and TRBJ1-2; D call uncertain. This CDR3 has 15 residues. The germline V gene encodes CDR1 MDHEN and CDR2 SYDVKM. Between the trimmed V and J ends, which lost 6 bases and 0 bases, there was a span of 14 bases. The chain's CDR3 is CASSPPRRANYGYTF. Written as DNA, the CDR3 is TGTGCCAGCAGCCCCCCGCGGCGAGCTAACTATGGCTACACCTTC.

The chain recombines TRBV5-1 with TRBJ1-1, with D perhaps TRBD1 (6 bases). The CDR3 has 17 residues. V was pared by 0 bases and J by 0 bases, with 15 bases between. Germline V gene sequence: CDR1 SGHRS, CDR2 YFSETQ. CDR3 amino acids: CASSLAVGEGVNTEAFF. Written as DNA, the CDR3 is TGCGCCAGCAGCTTGGCGGTTGGGGAGGGGGTGAACACTGAAGCTTTCTTT.

V usage is TRBV5-4 and J usage is TRBJ2-1, with a tentative D call TRBD2 (5 bases). Trimming shortened V by 4 bases and J by 9 bases, and 23 bases separated the two germline ends. The germline CDR1 and CDR2 sequences are SGHNT and YYREEE (reference sequence). The CDR3 covers 16 residues. For the CDR3, the DNA is TGTGCCAGCAGCCCTTGGACTCCCCCTTTTTCTCGTGAGCAGTTCTTC. Protein product: CASSPWTPPFSREQFF.

This sequence joins TRBV30 and TRBJ1-1, with 10 nucleotides matching TRBD1. Germline assignment: CDR1 GTSNPN and CDR2 SVGIG (reference sequence). V lost 0 bases and J lost 10; bases outside the gene matches: 5. This CDR3 has 13 amino acids. CDR3 coding DNA: TGTGCCTGGAGTGTACCGGGACAGGGGAGAGCTTTCTTT. As protein: CAWSVPGQGRAFF. Filled out from reference TRBV30 and TRBJ1-1, the complete variable domain reads SQTIHQWPATLVQPVGSPLSLECTVEGTSNPNLYWYRQAAGRGLQLLFYSVGIGQISSEVPQNLSASRPQDRQFILSSKKLLLSDSGFYLCAWSVPGQGRAFFGQGTRLTVV.

The chain carries TRBV7-2 and TRBJ2-3, with 7 bases aligning to TRBD2. CDR1 and CDR2 from the germline V gene are SGHTA and FQGNSA. V was pared by 2 bases and J by 1 base, with 6 bases of the junction left unmatched. This CDR3 region has 16 residues. The CDR3 DNA is TGTGCCAGCAGCTTAAGTCGCGGGAGTCGCACAGATACGCAGTATTTT. Translated, it gives CASSLSRGSRTDTQYF.

The chain links TRBV15 to TRBJ1-5; D remains ambiguous. This CDR3 is built from 14 residues. V lost 4 bases and J lost 5, with 12 bases in between. Germline loops: CDR1 LNHNV, CDR2 YYDKDF (reference sequence). The CDR3 DNA reads TGTGCCACCAGCAACGGCCCCGGAGATCAGCCCCAGCATTTT. Translating gives CATSNGPGDQPQHF.

This chain links TRBV18 with TRBJ2-1; 10 bases fit TRBD2. Germline V gene lookup returns CDR1 KGHSH and CDR2 LQKENI. J gave up 7 bases and V 0 bases, and 6 bases lay outside the gene matches. The CDR3 is 16 amino acids. The chain's CDR3 is CASSPPPSGSGNEQFF. The CDR3 nucleotides read TGTGCCAGCTCACCACCGCCTAGCGGGAGTGGTAATGAGCAGTTCTTC.

J is TRBJ1-2 and V is TRBV4-1, with D unclear. V lost 1 base to trimming and J lost 4 bases, with 10 bases between them. Germline values: CDR1 MGHRA, CDR2 YSYEKL. The CDR3 has 14 residues. CDR3 sequence (DNA): TGCGCCAGCAGCCAAGGTGCGGGATCCTATGGCTACACCTTC. Its translation: CASSQGAGSYGYTF.

The chain carries TRBV19 and TRBJ2-7; 8 nucleotides agree with TRBD2. The V segment lost 4 bases and the J segment 2 bases; nucleotides outside the gene matches: 4. This CDR3 comprises 14 residues. CDR1 and CDR2 (germline): LNHDA, SQIVND (reference sequence). CDR3 region: CASSTGTRTYEQYF. The CDR3 DNA follows: TGTGCCAGTAGTACCGGGACTAGAACCTACGAGCAGTACTTC.

The chain uses TRBV5-6 and TRBJ2-5; no clear D. V lost 4 bases and J 5 bases, leaving 9 bases between the germline ends. Germline CDR1 SGHDT, CDR2 YYEEEE. CDR3 length equals 12 residues. CDR3 coding DNA: TGTGCCAGCAGCGGCAGGTGGGAGACCCAGTACTTC. This encodes CASSGRWETQYF.

This chain connects TRBV15 to TRBJ1-4, with TRBD1 matching over 9 bases. The length of the CDR3 is 13 residues. V trimming: 8 bases; J trimming: 12 bases; junction bases outside the gene matches: 10. CDR1 and CDR2 from the germline V gene are LNHNV and YYDKDF (reference sequence). The DNA for the CDR3 is TGTGCCACCCACGACAGGGGGGGAATCGAACTGTTTTTT. Translating it yields CATHDRGGIELFF. The complete variable domain, with remaining parts taken from reference TRBV15 and TRBJ1-4, reads DAMVIQNPRYQVTQFGKPVTLSCSQTLNHNVMYWYQQKSSQAPKLLFHYYDKDFNNEADTPDNFQSRRPNTSFCFLDIRSPGLGDTAMYLCATHDRGGIELFFGSGTQLSVL.

The chain is built from TRBV4-1 and TRBJ1-6; 8 positions match TRBD1. Per the germline V gene, CDR1 is MGHRA and CDR2 is YSYEKL. V shed 3 bases, J shed 0 bases, and the junction held 4 bases outside the gene matches. The CDR3 is 17 amino acids. The CDR3 sequence: CASSQPDRGSYNSPLHF. The DNA for the CDR3 is TGCGCCAGCAGCCAGCCCGACAGGGGCTCCTATAATTCACCCCTCCACTTT.

The chain has TRBV7-3 and TRBJ2-5; possible D gene TRBD2, 7 bases. V was pared by 3 bases and J by 1 base, with 12 bases between. The CDR3 covers 15 residues. CDR1 is SGHTA, CDR2 FQGTGA, per germline. CDR3 protein: CASSFTGGRQETQYF. The DNA for the CDR3 is TGTGCCAGCAGCTTTACCGGGGGGCGCCAAGAGACCCAGTACTTC.

V is TRBV6-6 and J is TRBJ2-1; D is perhaps TRBD2 (6 bases). Trimming removed 7 bases from V and 10 bases from J, with 17 bases in between. The CDR3 is 13 amino acids. CDR1 is MNHNY, CDR2 SVGAGI, per germline (reference sequence). For the CDR3, the DNA is TGTGCCAGCACCGCTCTGGGGGGTCGAGAGCAGTTCTTC. Translation gives CASTALGGREQFF.

The genes are TRBV7-9 and TRBJ1-2, with a possible D match to TRBD1 (5 bases). Per the germline V gene, CDR1 is SEHNR and CDR2 is FQNEAQ (reference sequence). This CDR3 contains 13 residues. V shed 6 bases and J shed 6 bases, with 14 bases lying between them. The CDR3 DNA is TGTGCCAGCAGTGGACACCTTGGACATGGCTACACCTTC. This gives the protein CASSGHLGHGYTF.

The CDR3 nucleotides are TGCAGCGTTGCGGGGGGGCCCGGGTACGAGCAGTACTTC. Its protein product is CSVAGGPGYEQYF. The genes are TRBV29-1 and TRBJ2-7, with 8 bases matching TRBD2. Germline trimming cut 4 bases from V and 4 bases from J; bases unmatched to any gene: 6. This CDR3 is built from 13 residues. The germline CDR1 and CDR2 sequences are SQVTM and ANQGSEA.

V usage is TRBV5-1 and J usage is TRBJ2-1, with D possibly being TRBD1 (6 bases). Germline V gene sequence: CDR1 SGHRS, CDR2 YFSETQ. This CDR3 contains 13 residues. The V and J ends lost 3 bases and 7 bases respectively, with 11 bases between them. The CDR3 nucleotides read TGCGCCAGCAGCTCCGGGACATTGAATGAGCAGTTCTTC. Translating gives CASSSGTLNEQFF.

V is TRBV19 and J is TRBJ1-2; 8 bases are a match to TRBD1. Germline V lookup: CDR1 LNHDA, CDR2 SQIVND (reference sequence). Trimming at V came to 4 bases and at J to 8 bases, leaving 6 bases not matched to a gene. The CDR3 runs 13 residues. The CDR3 sequence is CASSTTGGVGYTF. DNA for the CDR3: TGTGCCAGTAGTACCACAGGGGGGGTGGGCTACACCTTC.

This chain joins TRBV19 and TRBJ2-7; TRBD2 matches at 9 bases. Germline lookup yields CDR1 LNHDA and CDR2 SQIVND (reference sequence). Losses at the gene ends were 6 bases for V and 5 bases for J; bases not matched to a gene: 14. The CDR3 length is 16 residues. The CDR3 nucleotides are TGTGCCAGTAGCCCTCCTCCGGGACTAGCTTCCCACGAGCAGTACTTC. Encoded protein: CASSPPPGLASHEQYF.

CDR3 sequence (DNA): TGTGCCAGCAGTTCACCAACAGGACTAGCGGGAGAGGAGACCCAGTACTTC. It codes for CASSSPTGLAGEETQYF. The chain combines TRBV28 with TRBJ2-5; 13 bases map to TRBD2. CDR1 and CDR2 (germline): MDHEN, SYDVKM. The CDR3 contains 17 residues. Trimming cost V 4 bases and J 5 bases; bases outside gene matches: 10.